The 8 T cell receptor beta chains below come from one sample, sequenced in a study of shared clonotypes between healthy human individuals. The method was immunoSEQ multiplex PCR; TCRdb's version includes in-frame clones alone and lacks a portion of them. The sample holds a few million clones, less than 95% seen once. Specimen: naive CD4+ T cells from PBMCs. This sample's subset: CD45RA+ positively selected. The source of these receptors is a man aged 18 to 30 in good health. Some clones in this sample may be carry-over from other donors' samples.

This chain connects TRBV29-1 to TRBJ2-6, with D possibly TRBD2 on 5 matching bases. V was clipped by 5 bases and J by 2 bases, with 13 bases between them. In germline, CDR1 is SQVTM, CDR2 ANQGSEA. The CDR3 consists of 15 residues. The CDR3, as DNA: TGCAGCGTTAGCGGTACCCAACCTGGGGCCAACGTCCTGACTTTC. Its protein product is CSVSGTQPGANVLTF.

This chain links TRBV18 with TRBJ2-7; TRBD1 aligns across 12 bases. The CDR3 covers 17 residues. V lost 3 bases, J lost 4 bases, and 10 bases stayed unmatched. Germline values: CDR1 KGHSH, CDR2 LQKENI. In nucleotides, the CDR3 is TGTGCCAGCTCACCTCCGGGACAGGGGGCTTCATGGTACGAGCAGTACTTC. This translates into CASSPPGQGASWYEQYF.

This clone has only one observation. At the DNA level, this CDR3 is encoded by other sequences in the same sample as well. The J gene is TRBJ1-2, the V gene TRBV7-3; possibly TRBD1 for D (6 bases). The CDR3 extends over 13 amino acids. The V and J ends lost 0 bases and 7 bases respectively, with 9 bases between them. Germline V CDR1 and CDR2: SGHTA, FQGTGA. The CDR3 sequence is CASSLTRGTGYTF. The CDR3, as DNA: TGTGCCAGCAGCTTAACCAGGGGCACTGGCTACACCTTC.

The chain combines TRBV6-6 with TRBJ1-1; D not resolved. This CDR3 is built from 15 residues. The V and J ends lost 0 bases and 8 bases respectively, with 16 bases between them. Germline CDR1 MNHNY, CDR2 SVGAGI (reference sequence). The CDR3 coding sequence is TGTGCCAGCAGTTACTCGAGCGGGAGCCCCACGGAAGCTTTCTTT. It translates to CASSYSSGSPTEAFF.

The CDR3 coding sequence is TGTGCCAGCAGCTTGGCCGTTCGGGGGGCGAAGCAGTTCTTC. Protein sequence: CASSLAVRGAKQFF. The chain uses TRBV5-6 and TRBJ2-1, with D perhaps TRBD2 (7 bases). CDR1 and CDR2 from the germline V gene are SGHDT and YYEEEE. Trimming shortened V by 0 bases and J by 11 bases, and 15 bases separated the two germline ends. The CDR3 covers 14 residues.

The chain carries TRBV19 and TRBJ2-1; maybe TRBD1 (6 bases). CDR3 length: 16 amino acids. The germline V gene encodes CDR1 LNHDA and CDR2 SQIVND (reference sequence). Trimming cost V 6 bases and J 5 bases, with 20 bases left between them. DNA for the CDR3: TGTGCCAGTAGCCCCACCGGCAGGACAGTAAACAATGAGCAGTTCTTC. Amino acid sequence: CASSPTGRTVNNEQFF.

This rearrangement joins TRBV2 to TRBJ2-7; D unclear. CDR3 length equals 14 residues. Trimming removed 2 bases at V and 4 bases at J, with 12 bases between. Per the germline V gene, CDR1 is SNHLY and CDR2 is FYNNEI. In nucleotides, the CDR3 is TGTGCCAGCAGTGAATTAGGTCTGGGGTACGAGCAGTACTTC. Translation gives CASSELGLGYEQYF.

This sequence joins TRBV25-1 and TRBJ2-5, with D possibly being TRBD2 (6 bases). Looked up from germline, CDR1 is MGHDK and CDR2 is SYGVNS. CDR3 length equals 15 residues. Trimming left V 0 bases short and J 3 bases short, with 11 bases between. CDR3 DNA: TGTGCCAGCAGTGAATATGGTAGCGGAAAAGAGACCCAGTACTTC. Amino acid sequence: CASSEYGSGKETQYF.